This T cell receptor beta chain was sequenced during a study of T-cell memory formation after mild COVID-19. Concerning this clonotype: What it binds is unknown.

TCRdb reanalysed the 5' RACE reads using MiXCR and keeps one entry per CDR3 protein. This sample has about 560,000 distinct CDR3 sequences, with about 20% found just once. The study's findings and limits: Contracting CD8+ clones were enriched in EMRA, CD4+ mainly in CM and EM.

CDR3 length: 18 amino acids. Per germline, CDR1 LNHNV and CDR2 YYDKDF (reference sequence). The trim removed 1 base at V and 6 bases at J, leaving 11 bases unmatched. The rearrangement joins TRBV15 to TRBJ2-2; 10 nucleotides line up with TRBD1. The receptor was isolated from an adult woman who had mild COVID-19 (a few samples of this study predate the infection). Cell type and time point are not known. Sequencing used PBMCs or a T cell subset sorted from them (not recorded which). DNA of the CDR3: TGTGCCACCAGCAGAGTCTGGTCGGGGACAGGGGCTCCCGGGGAGCTGTTTTTT. This translates into CATSRVWSGTGAPGELFF.